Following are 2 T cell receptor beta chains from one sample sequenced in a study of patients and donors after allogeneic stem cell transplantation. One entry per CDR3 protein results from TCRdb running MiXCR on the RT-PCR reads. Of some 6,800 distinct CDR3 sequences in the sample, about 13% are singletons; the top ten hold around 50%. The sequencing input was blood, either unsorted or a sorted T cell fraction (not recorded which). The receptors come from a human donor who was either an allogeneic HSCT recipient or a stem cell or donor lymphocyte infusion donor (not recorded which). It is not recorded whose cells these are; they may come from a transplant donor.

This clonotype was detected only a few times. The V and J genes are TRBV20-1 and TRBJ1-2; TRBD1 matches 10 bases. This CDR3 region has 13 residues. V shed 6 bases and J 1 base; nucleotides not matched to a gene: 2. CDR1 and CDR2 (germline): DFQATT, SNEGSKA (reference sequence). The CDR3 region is CSAWTGGNYGYTF. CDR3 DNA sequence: TGCAGTGCATGGACAGGGGGTAACTATGGCTACACCTTC.

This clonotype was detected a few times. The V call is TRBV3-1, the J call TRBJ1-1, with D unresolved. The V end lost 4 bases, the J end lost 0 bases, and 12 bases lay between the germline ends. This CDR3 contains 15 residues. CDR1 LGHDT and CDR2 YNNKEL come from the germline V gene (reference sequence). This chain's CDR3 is CASSRPGVLNTEAFF. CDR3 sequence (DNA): TGTGCCAGCAGCCGACCCGGGGTTTTGAACACTGAAGCTTTCTTT.